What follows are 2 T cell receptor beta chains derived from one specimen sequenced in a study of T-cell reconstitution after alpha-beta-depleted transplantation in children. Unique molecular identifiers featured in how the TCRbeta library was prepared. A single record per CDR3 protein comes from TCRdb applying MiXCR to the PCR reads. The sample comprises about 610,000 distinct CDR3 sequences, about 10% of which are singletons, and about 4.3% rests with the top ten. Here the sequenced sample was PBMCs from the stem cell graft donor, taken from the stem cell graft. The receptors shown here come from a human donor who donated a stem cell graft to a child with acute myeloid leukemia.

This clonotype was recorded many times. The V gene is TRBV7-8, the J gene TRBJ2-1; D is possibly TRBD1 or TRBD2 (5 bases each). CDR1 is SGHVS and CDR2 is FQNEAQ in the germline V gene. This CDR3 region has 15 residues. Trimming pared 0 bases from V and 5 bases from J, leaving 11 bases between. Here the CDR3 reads CASSLAGRGDNEQFF. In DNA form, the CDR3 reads TGTGCCAGCAGCTTAGCGGGAAGAGGGGACAATGAGCAGTTCTTC.

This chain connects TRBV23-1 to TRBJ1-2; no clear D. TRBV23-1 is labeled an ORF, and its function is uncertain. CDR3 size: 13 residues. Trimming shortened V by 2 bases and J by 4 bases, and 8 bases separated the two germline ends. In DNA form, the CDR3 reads TGCGCCAGCAGTCAACGGCACCTCTATGGCTACACCTTC. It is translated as CASSQRHLYGYTF.